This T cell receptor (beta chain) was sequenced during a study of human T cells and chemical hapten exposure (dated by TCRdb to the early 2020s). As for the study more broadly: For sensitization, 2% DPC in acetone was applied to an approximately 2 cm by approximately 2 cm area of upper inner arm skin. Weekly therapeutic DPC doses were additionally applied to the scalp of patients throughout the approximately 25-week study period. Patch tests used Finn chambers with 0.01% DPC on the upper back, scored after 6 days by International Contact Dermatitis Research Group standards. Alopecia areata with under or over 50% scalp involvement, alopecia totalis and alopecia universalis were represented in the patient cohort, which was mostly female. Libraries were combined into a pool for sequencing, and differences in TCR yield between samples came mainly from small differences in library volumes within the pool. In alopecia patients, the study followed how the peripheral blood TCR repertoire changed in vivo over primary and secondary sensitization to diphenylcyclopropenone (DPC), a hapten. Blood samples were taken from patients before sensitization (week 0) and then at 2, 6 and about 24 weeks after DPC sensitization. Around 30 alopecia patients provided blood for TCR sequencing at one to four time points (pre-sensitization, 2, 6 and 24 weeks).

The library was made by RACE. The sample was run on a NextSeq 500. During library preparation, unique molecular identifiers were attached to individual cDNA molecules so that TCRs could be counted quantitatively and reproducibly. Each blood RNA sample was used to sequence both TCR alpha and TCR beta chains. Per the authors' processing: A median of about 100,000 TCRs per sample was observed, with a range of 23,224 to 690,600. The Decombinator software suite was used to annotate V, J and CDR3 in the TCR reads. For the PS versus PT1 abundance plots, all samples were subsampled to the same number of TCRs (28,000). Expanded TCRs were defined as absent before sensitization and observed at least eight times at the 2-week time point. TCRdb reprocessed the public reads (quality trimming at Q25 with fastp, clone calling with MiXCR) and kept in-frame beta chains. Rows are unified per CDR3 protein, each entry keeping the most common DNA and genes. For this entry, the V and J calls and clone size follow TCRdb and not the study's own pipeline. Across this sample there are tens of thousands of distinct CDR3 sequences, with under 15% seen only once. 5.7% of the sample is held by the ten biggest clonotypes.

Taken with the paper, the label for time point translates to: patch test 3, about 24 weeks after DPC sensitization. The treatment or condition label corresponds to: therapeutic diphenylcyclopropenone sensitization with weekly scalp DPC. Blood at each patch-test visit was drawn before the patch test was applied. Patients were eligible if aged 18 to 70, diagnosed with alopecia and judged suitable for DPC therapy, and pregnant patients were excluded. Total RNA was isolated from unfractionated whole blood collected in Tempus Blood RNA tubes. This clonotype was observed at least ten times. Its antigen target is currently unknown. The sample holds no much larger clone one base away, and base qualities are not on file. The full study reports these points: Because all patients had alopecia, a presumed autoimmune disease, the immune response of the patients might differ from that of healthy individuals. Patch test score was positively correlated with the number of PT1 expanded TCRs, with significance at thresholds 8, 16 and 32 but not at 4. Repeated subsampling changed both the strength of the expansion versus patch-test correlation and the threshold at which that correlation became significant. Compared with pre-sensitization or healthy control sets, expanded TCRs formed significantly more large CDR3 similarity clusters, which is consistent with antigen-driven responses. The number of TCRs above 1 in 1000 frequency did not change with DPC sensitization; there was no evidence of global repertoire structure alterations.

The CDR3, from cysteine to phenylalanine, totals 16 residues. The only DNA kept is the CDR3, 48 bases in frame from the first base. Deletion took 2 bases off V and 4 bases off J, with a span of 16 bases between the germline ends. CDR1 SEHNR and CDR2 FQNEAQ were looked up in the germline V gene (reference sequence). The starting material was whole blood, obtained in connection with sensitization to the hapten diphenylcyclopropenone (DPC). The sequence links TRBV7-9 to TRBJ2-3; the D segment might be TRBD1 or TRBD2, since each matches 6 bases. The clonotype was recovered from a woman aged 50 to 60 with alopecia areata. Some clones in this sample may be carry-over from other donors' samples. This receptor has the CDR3 CASSLTLGGSPDTQYF. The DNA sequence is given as TGTGCCAGCAGCTTAACCTTGGGGGGCAGTCCAGATACGCAGTATTTT.